The 2 T cell receptor beta chains below were found in one sample sequenced in a study of T cells expressing NK-cell markers. One entry per CDR3 protein, without DNA, is what TCRdb gives after re-calling the 5' RACE reads. The sample data list 300,000 to 450,000 distinct CDR3 sequences. The sample was blood T cells: a sorted CD56 or NKG2C T cell subset, CD4+ or CD8+ T cells, or bulk PBMC T cells (not recorded which). The receptors here all came from a man between 18 and 69 years old in good health.

The gene calls are TRBV5-4 and TRBJ2-1; there is no DNA to check the TCRdb D call of TRBD1. Germline-derived CDR1 and CDR2 are SGHNT and YYREEE (reference sequence). The CDR3 covers 16 residues. The CDR3: CASSLGITRGAYEQFF.

This rearrangement joins TRBV7-9 to TRBJ1-6; the D call from TCRdb, TRBD1, cannot be confirmed without DNA. The CDR3 length is 15 residues. The germline V gene has CDR1 SEHNR and CDR2 FQNEAQ (reference sequence). The CDR3 reads CASSFGAGDNSPLHF.